Here is one T cell receptor (beta chain) with its context. The antigen remains undetermined. The data were taken from a study of cytomegalovirus exposure and HLA in healthy donors. V was pared by 5 bases and J by 4 bases, with 5 bases of the junction left unmatched. CDR3 length: 13 residues. Germline lookup yields CDR1 GTSNPN and CDR2 SVGIG (reference sequence). Findings and limits, study-wide: One later analysis reportedly identified an Asian-associated ancestry cluster that showed fewer N-insertions than the approximately 710-donor mean. In the analysis, some V segments, TRBV6-2 and TRBV6-3 included, were excluded as indistinguishable. The classifier, whose performance was assessed in both the original and validation cohorts, reportedly diagnosed cytomegalovirus status with high specificity and sensitivity. Specificity for CMV antigens was confirmed in vitro for three of the CMV-associated chains.

PCR was performed using 60 Vbeta and 13 Jbeta primers. TCRdb keeps only in-frame clones here, not all; method: immunoSEQ multiplex PCR. There are about 200,000 clones in the sample; 60% to 80% occur only once, and around 2% lies in the top ten. The TCR was taken from a man in his late teens or twenties in good health and CMV-seronegative. The source material was PBMCs. This chain uses TRBV30 with TRBJ1-1, with 9 nucleotides matching TRBD1. The DNA of the CDR3 is TGTGCCTGGGCCCGGGACAGGGTCACTGAAGCTTTCTTT. Encoded protein: CAWARDRVTEAFF. Full variable domain (outside the CDR3, taken from reference TRBV30 and TRBJ1-1): SQTIHQWPATLVQPVGSPLSLECTVEGTSNPNLYWYRQAAGRGLQLLFYSVGIGQISSEVPQNLSASRPQDRQFILSSKKLLLSDSGFYLCAWARDRVTEAFFGQGTRLTVV.